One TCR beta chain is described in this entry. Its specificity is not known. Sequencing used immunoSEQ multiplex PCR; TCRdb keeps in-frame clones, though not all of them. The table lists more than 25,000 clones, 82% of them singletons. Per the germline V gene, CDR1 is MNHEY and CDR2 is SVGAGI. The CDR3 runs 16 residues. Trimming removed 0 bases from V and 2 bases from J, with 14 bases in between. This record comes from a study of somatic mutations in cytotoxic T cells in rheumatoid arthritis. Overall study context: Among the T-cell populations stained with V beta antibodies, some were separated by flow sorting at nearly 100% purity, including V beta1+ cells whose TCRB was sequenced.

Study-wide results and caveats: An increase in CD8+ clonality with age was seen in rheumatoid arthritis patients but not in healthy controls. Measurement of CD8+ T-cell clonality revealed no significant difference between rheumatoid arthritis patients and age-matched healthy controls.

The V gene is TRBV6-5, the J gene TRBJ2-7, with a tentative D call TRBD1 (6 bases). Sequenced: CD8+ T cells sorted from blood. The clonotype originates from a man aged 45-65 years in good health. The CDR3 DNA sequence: TGTGCCAGCAGTTACTCGGTGGGCCAGGGGACCTACGAGCAGTACTTC. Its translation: CASSYSVGQGTYEQYF.